The rows below give T cell receptor beta chains drawn from one sample of a study of shared clonotypes between healthy human individuals. Some clones are missing from TCRdb's copy, which holds only in-frame ones; the method was immunoSEQ multiplex PCR. The data hold about 2.1 million clones, with approximately 92% observed a single time. Specimen: naive CD8+ T cells from PBMCs. These receptors were collected from a young man in good health. Some clones in this sample may be carry-over from other donors' samples. CDR3s include the opening cysteine and the closing phenylalanine or tryptophan. Each record gives: D gene, V gene, J gene, CDR3 protein. A D gene is named only where the DNA matches it firmly.

NA	TRBV7-3	TRBJ2-1	CASRGDGEHEQFF
NA	TRBV5-6	TRBJ1-1	CASSRADGLYAEAFF
NA	TRBV7-8	TRBJ2-1	CASSLEGSWYNEQFF
NA	TRBV7-6	TRBJ2-5	CASSPRNSGGTQYF
NA	TRBV11-2	NA	CASSLSARYEQYF
NA	TRBV9	TRBJ2-1	CASSPWVYNSRNEQFF
TRBD2	TRBV9	TRBJ2-3	CASSTAGTSGTDTQYF
NA	TRBV7-9	TRBJ2-5	CASSRGGRGETQYF
NA	TRBV29-1	TRBJ1-1	CSPVVRDHTEAFF
TRBD1	TRBV28	TRBJ2-1	CASSLSWPGGSDEQFF
NA	TRBV19	TRBJ2-2	CASSRPSGRGTGELFF
TRBD2	TRBV11-2	TRBJ2-1	CASRSKWASGGHNEQFF
NA	TRBV15	TRBJ2-5	CATSRGGGQETQYF
TRBD1	TRBV5-4	TRBJ2-7	CASSLSGTGAYEQYF
NA	TRBV5-1	TRBJ1-2	CASSLSRGNYGYTF
TRBD2	TRBV7-9	TRBJ2-3	CASSNLAGAEHSIDTQYF
TRBD1	TRBV27	TRBJ1-5	CASSFRNTGGIHGQPQHF
NA	TRBV15	TRBJ2-1	CATSREGTISYNEQFF
NA	TRBV6-1	TRBJ1-1	CASSEGVNTEAFF
NA	TRBV11-2	TRBJ2-3	CASSLGQITDTQYF
NA	TRBV4-3	TRBJ2-7	CASSQDGGSGARYF